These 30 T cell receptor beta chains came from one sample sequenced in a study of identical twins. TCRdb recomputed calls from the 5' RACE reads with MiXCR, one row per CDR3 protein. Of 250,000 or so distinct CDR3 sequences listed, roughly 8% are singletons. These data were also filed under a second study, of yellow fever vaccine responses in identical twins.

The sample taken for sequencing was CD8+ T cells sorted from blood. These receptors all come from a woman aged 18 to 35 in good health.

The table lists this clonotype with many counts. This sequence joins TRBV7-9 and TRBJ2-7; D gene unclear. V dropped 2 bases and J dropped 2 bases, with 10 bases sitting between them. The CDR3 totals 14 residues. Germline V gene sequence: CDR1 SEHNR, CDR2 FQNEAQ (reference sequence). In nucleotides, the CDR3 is TGTGCCAGCAGCTTAAGGCAGGCCCCCTACGAGCAGTACTTC. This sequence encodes CASSLRQAPYEQYF.

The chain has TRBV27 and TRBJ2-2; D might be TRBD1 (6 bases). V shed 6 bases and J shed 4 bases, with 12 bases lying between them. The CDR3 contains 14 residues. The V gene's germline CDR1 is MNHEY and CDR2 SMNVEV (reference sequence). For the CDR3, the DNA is TGTGCCAGCAGGAGGGGACAAGCCACCGGGGAGCTGTTTTTT. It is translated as CASRRGQATGELFF.

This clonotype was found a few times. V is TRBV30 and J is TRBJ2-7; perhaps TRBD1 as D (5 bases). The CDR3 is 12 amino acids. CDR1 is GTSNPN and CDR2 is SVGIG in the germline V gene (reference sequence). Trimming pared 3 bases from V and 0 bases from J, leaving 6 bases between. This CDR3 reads CAWSDSSYEQYF. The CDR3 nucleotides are TGTGCCTGGAGCGACAGCTCCTACGAGCAGTACTTC. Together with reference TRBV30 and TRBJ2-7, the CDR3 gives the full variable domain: SQTIHQWPATLVQPVGSPLSLECTVEGTSNPNLYWYRQAAGRGLQLLFYSVGIGQISSEVPQNLSASRPQDRQFILSSKKLLLSDSGFYLCAWSDSSYEQYFGPGTRLTVT.

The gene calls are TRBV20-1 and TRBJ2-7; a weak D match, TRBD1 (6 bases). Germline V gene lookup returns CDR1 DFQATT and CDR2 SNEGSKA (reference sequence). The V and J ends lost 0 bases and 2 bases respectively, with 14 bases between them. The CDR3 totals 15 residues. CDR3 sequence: CSARDRQGLAYEQYF. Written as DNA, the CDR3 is TGCAGTGCTAGAGATAGGCAGGGGCTGGCCTACGAGCAGTACTTC.

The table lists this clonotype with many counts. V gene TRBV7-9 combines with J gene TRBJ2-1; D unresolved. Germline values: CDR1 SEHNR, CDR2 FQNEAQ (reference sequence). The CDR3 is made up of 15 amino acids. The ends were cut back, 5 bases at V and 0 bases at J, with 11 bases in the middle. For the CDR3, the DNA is TGTGCCAGCAGCCCGATCGTCAGCTCCTACAATGAGCAGTTCTTC. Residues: CASSPIVSSYNEQFF.

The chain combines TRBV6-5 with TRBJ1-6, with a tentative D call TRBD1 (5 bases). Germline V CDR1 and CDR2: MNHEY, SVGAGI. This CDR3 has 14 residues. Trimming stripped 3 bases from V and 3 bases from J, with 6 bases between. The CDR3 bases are TGTGCCAGCAGTTATGACAGCTATAATTCACCCCTCCACTTT. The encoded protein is CASSYDSYNSPLHF.

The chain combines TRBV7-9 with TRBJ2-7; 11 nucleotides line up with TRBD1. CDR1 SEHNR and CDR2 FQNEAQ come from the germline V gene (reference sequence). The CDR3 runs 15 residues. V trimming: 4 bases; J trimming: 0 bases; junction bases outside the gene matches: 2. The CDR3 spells CASSSGTGGSYEQYF. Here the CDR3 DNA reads TGTGCCAGCAGCTCAGGGACAGGGGGCTCCTACGAGCAGTACTTC.

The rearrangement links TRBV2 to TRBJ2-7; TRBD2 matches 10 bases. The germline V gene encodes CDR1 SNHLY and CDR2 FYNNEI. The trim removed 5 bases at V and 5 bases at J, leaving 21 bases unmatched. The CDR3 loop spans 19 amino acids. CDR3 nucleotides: TGTGCCAGCAGTTGGTCCGGGACTAGCGCTCCCCCCTCCTACGACGAGCAGTACTTC. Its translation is CASSWSGTSAPPSYDEQYF. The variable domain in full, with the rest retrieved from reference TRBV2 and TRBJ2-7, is EPEVTQTPSHQVTQMGQEVILRCVPISNHLYFYWYRQILGQKVEFLVSFYNNEISEKSEIFDDQFSVERPDGSNFTLKIRSTKLEDSAMYFCASSWSGTSAPPSYDEQYFGPGTRLTVT.

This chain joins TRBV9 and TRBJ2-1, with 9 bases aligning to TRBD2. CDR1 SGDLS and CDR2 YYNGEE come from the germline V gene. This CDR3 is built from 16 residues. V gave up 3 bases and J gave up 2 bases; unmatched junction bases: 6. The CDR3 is CASSARAGGTYNEQFF. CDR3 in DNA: TGTGCCAGCAGCGCCCGAGCGGGAGGCACCTACAATGAGCAGTTCTTC.

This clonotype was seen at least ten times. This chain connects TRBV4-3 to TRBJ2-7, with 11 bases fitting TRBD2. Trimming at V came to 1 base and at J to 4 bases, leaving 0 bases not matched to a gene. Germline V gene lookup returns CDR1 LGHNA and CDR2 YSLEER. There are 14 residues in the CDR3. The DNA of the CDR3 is TGCGCCAGCAGCCAAGGACTAGCGGGATACGAGCAGTACTTC. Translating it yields CASSQGLAGYEQYF.

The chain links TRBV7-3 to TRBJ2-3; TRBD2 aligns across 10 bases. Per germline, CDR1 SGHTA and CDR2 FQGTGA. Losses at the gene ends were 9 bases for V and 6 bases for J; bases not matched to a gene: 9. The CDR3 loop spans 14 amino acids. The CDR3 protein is CASNEAGGVDTQYF. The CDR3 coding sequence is TGTGCCAGTAACGAAGCGGGGGGGGTCGATACGCAGTATTTT.

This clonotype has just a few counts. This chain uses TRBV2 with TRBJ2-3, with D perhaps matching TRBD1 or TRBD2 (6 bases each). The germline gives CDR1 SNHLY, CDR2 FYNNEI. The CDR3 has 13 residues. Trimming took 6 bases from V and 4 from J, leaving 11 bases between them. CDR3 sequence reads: CASRQRGADTQYF. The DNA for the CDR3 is TGTGCCAGCAGGCAAAGGGGGGCAGATACGCAGTATTTT.

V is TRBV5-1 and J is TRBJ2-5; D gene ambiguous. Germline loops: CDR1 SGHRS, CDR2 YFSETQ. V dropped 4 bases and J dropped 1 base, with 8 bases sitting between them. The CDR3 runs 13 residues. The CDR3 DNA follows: TGCGCCAGCAGCATACGGCCCCAAGAGACCCAGTACTTC. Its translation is CASSIRPQETQYF.

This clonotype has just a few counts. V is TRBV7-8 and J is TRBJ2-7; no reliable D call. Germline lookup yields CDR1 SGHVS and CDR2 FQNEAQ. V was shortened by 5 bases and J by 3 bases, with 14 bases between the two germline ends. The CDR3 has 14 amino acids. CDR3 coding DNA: TGTGCCAGCAGCGCCCCGGGCAGAAGCTACGAGCAGTACTTC. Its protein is CASSAPGRSYEQYF.

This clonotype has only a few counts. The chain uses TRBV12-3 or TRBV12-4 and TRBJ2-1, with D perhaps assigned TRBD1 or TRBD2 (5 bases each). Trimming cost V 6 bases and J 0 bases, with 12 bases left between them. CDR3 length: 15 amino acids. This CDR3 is CASSRDLSSYNEQFF. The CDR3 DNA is TGTGCCAGCAGCCGGGACCTGAGCTCCTACAATGAGCAGTTCTTC.

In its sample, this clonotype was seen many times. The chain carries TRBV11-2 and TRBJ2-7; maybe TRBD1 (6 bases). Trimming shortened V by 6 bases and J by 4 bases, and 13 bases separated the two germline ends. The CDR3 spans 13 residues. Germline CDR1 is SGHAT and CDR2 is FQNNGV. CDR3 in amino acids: CASRVEGVYEQYF. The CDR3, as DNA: TGTGCCAGCAGAGTAGAGGGGGTATACGAGCAGTACTTC.

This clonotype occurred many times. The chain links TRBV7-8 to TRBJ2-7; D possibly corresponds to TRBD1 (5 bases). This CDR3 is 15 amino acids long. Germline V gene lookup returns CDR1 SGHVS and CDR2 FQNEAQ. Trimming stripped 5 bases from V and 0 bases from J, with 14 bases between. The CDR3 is CASSVFQGPSYEQYF. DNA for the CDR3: TGTGCCAGCAGCGTCTTTCAGGGCCCCTCCTACGAGCAGTACTTC.

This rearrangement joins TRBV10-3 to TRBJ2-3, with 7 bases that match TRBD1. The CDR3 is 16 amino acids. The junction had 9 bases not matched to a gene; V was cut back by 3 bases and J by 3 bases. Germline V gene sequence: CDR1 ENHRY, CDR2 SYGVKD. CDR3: CAISDPEDRRTDTQYF. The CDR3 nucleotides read TGTGCCATCAGTGACCCGGAGGACAGGAGGACAGATACGCAGTATTTT.

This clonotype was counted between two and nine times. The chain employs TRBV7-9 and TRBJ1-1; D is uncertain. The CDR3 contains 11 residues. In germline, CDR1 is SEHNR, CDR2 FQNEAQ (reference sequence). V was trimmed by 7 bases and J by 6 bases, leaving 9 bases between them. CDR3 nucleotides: TGTGCCAGCACCGCAGAGTCTGAAGCTTTCTTT. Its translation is CASTAESEAFF.

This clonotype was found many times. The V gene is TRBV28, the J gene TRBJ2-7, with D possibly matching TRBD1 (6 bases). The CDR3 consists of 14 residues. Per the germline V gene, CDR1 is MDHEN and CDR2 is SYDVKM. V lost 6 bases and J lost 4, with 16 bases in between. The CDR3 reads CASRQGNGLYEQYF. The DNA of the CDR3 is TGTGCCAGCAGACAGGGAAACGGGCTATACGAGCAGTACTTC.

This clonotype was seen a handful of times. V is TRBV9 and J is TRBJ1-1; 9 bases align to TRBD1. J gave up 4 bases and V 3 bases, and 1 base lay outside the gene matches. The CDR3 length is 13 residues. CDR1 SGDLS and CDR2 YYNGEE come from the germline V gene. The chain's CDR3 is CASSAGQGTEAFF. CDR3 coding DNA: TGTGCCAGCAGCGCGGGACAGGGCACTGAAGCTTTCTTT.

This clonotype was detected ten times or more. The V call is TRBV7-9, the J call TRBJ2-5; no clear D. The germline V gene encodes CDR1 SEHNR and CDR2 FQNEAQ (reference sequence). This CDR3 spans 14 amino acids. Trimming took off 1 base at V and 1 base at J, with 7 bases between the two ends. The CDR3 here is CASSLVGRQETQYF. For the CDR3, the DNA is TGTGCCAGCAGCTTAGTCGGACGCCAAGAGACCCAGTACTTC.

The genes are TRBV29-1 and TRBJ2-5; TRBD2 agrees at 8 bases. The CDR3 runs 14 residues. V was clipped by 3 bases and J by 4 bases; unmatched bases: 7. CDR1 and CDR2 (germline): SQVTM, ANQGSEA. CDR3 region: CSVELGGAGETQYF. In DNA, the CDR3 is TGCAGCGTTGAGCTCGGGGGGGCAGGAGAGACCCAGTACTTC. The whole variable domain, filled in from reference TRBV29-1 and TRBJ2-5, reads SAVISQKPSRDICQRGTSLTIQCQVDSQVTMMFWYRQQPGQSLTLIATANQGSEATYESGFVIDKFPISRPNLTFSTLTVSNMSPEDSSIYLCSVELGGAGETQYFGPGTRLLVL.

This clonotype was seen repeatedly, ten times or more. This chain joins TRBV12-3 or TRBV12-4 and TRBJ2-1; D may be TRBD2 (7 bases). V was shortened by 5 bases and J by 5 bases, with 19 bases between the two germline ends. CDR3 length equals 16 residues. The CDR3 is CASSPPTRGAHNEQFF. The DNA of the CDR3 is TGTGCCAGCAGTCCCCCCACCCGGGGGGCCCACAATGAGCAGTTCTTC.

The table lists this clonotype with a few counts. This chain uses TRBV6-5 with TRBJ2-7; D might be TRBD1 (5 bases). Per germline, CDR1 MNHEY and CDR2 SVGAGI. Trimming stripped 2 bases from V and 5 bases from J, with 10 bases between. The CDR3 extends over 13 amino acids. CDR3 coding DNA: TGTGCCAGCAGTTACGGTCCAGGGAACGAGCAGTACTTC. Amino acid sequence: CASSYGPGNEQYF.

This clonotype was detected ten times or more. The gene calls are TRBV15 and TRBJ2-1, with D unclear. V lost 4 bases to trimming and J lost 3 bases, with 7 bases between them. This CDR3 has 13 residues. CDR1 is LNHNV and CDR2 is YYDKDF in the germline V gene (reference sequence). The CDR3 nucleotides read TGTGCCACCAGCATGACGGACTACAATGAGCAGTTCTTC. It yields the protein CATSMTDYNEQFF.

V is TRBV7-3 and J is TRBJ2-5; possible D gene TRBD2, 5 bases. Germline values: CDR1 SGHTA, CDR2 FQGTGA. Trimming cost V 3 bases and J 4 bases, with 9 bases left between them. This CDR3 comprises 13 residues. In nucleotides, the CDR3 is TGTGCCAGCAGCTTGAATGGAGGAGAGACCCAGTACTTC. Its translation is CASSLNGGETQYF.

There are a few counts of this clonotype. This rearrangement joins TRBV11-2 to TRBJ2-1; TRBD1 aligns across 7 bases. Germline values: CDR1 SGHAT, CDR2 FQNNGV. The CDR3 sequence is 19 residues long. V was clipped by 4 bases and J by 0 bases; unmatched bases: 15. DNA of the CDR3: TGTGCCAGCAGCTCACCCGACAGGGTGGTCCTAGGCTCCTACAATGAGCAGTTCTTC. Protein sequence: CASSSPDRVVLGSYNEQFF.

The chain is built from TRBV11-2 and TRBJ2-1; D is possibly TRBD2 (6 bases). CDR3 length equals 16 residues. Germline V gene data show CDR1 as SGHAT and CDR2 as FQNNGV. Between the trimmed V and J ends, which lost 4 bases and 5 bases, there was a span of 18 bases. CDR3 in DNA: TGTGCCAGCAGCTCGGGCTTGGCGGGGCTCGACAATGAGCAGTTCTTC. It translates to CASSSGLAGLDNEQFF. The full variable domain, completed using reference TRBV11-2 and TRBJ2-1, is EAGVAQSPRYKIIEKRQSVAFWCNPISGHATLYWYQQILGQGPKLLIQFQNNGVVDDSQLPKDRFSAERLKGVDSTLKIQPAKLEDSAVYLCASSSGLAGLDNEQFFGPGTRLTVL.

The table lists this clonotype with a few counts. The DNA for the CDR3 is TGTGCCAGCAGCTTAGTTTGGACTAGCGAATTTTTCACAGATACGCAGTATTTT. Translated: CASSLVWTSEFFTDTQYF. The chain uses TRBV11-1 and TRBJ2-3; 9 positions agree with TRBD2. Germline V lookup: CDR1 SGHAT, CDR2 FQDESV (reference sequence). V lost 1 base, J lost 2 bases, and 10 bases stayed unmatched. This CDR3 is built from 18 residues. The variable domain in full, with the rest retrieved from reference TRBV11-1 and TRBJ2-3, is EAEVAQSPRYKITEKSQAVAFWCDPISGHATLYWYRQILGQGPELLVQFQDESVVDDSQLPKDRFSAERLKGVDSTLKIQPAELGDSAMYLCASSLVWTSEFFTDTQYFGPGTRLTVL.